Sequencing of this T cell receptor beta chain was carried out in a study of T cells in Graves' hyperthyroidism and ophthalmopathy. Across the study: At the time of initial diagnosis and before any treatment, peripheral blood was collected.

Study observations and caveats: Stable hyperthyroidism and ophthalmopathy were separated using 13 V-J signatures.

Researchers amplified the TCR beta CDR3 regions from RNA transcripts. The primer set for the first-round RT-PCR of the TCR CDR3 was HTBI. One entry per CDR3 protein, called by TCRdb with MiXCR from the multiplex PCR reads. This table holds about 340,000 distinct CDR3 sequences, over 15% found once. Germline assignment: CDR1 SGDLS and CDR2 YYNGEE. The CDR3 is made up of 16 amino acids. Trimming took 3 bases from V and 3 from J; bases not matched to a gene: 9. Thyroid ultrasound, orbital computed tomography, clinical symptoms, and serum thyroxine and TRAb underpinned diagnoses. This clonotype was seen a few times. Its antigen is not identified.

Sample: blood. The sequence came from a woman in her fifties or sixties with Graves' hyperthyroidism. The rearrangement joins TRBV9 to TRBJ1-5; the match to TRBD1 covers 7 bases. The CDR3 DNA reads as TGTGCCAGCAGCGCCGAGGGAGGGGGCGACAATCAGCCCCAGCATTTT. Its translation: CASSAEGGGDNQPQHF.